Following are 31 T cell receptor beta chains from one sample sequenced in a study of CD8 T cells in ankylosing spondylitis (dated by TCRdb to the late 2010s). Findings and caveats that apply to the study as a whole: Blood from ankylosing spondylitis patients appeared to be characterized by a TCR beta motif composed of eight highly homologous amino acid variants.

These receptors have no identified antigens. The receptor library was made with 5' RACE. The run used an Illumina HiSeq 2500. Using fastp at Q25 and MiXCR, TCRdb reprocessed the public reads and kept productive beta chains. Rows matching on CDR3 protein sequence are summarized as one entry with the most common DNA and genes. This sample lists some 330,000 distinct CDR3 sequences; less than 10% were detected once. Of the sample, 13% to 15% is held by the ten largest clones. Sequencing was carried out using blood, either unsorted or a sorted T cell fraction (not recorded which). Receptors were obtained from a male donor with ankylosing spondylitis.

This clonotype was observed a few times. The DNA of the CDR3 is TGCAGCGTAGGGTGGCGGCAAGAGACCCAGTACTTC. It translates to CSVGWRQETQYF. The rearrangement joins TRBV20-1 to TRBJ2-5; no clear D gene. The CDR3 consists of 12 residues. Germline CDR1 DFQATT, CDR2 SNEGSKA (reference sequence).

This clonotype was observed many times. V gene TRBV20-1 combines with J gene TRBJ2-1; D gene uncertain. The V gene's germline CDR1 is DFQATT and CDR2 SNEGSKA (reference sequence). The CDR3 is 14 amino acids. Trimming cost V 3 bases and J 5 bases, with 14 bases left between them. This CDR3 is CSASQVWADNEQFF. The CDR3, as DNA: TGCAGTGCTAGTCAAGTTTGGGCGGACAATGAGCAGTTCTTC.

The chain employs TRBV20-1 and TRBJ2-7; D is perhaps TRBD1 or TRBD2 (6 bases each). The length of the CDR3 is 14 residues. The germline gives CDR1 DFQATT, CDR2 SNEGSKA (reference sequence). V gave up 6 bases and J gave up 3 bases, with 18 bases separating them. CDR3 sequence: CSARGVERFYEQYF. The CDR3 region has the DNA TGCAGTGCGAGGGGGGTGGAGCGGTTCTACGAGCAGTACTTC.

The rearrangement uses TRBV18 and TRBJ1-1; D call uncertain. V was shortened by 0 bases and J by 3 bases, with 11 bases between the two germline ends. This CDR3 is built from 15 residues. CDR1 and CDR2 from the germline V gene are KGHSH and LQKENI. CDR3 DNA sequence: TGTGCCAGCTCACCACCAAGGGCGATGGACACTGAAGCTTTCTTT. It translates to CASSPPRAMDTEAFF.

The rearrangement joins TRBV11-2 to TRBJ2-3, with TRBD2 matching over 14 bases. V gave up 1 base and J gave up 3 bases; unmatched junction bases: 15. CDR3 length: 21 residues. The germline V gene encodes CDR1 SGHAT and CDR2 FQNNGV. The chain's CDR3 is CASSLVPQATSGRERTDTQYF. The CDR3 nucleotides read TGTGCCAGCAGCTTAGTCCCCCAAGCGACTAGCGGGAGGGAGAGGACAGATACGCAGTATTTT.

This clonotype was seen only a few times. The V and J genes are TRBV20-1 and TRBJ2-1; 8 bases are shared with TRBD2. CDR1 is DFQATT, CDR2 SNEGSKA, per germline (reference sequence). The CDR3 covers 15 residues. V dropped 6 bases and J dropped 0; count of bases not matched to a gene: 7. The CDR3 region is CSAQTSGHSYNEQFF. In DNA form, the CDR3 reads TGCAGTGCACAAACTAGCGGTCACTCCTACAATGAGCAGTTCTTC.

This chain links TRBV27 with TRBJ1-1; a possible D gene is TRBD1 (5 bases). Trimming cost V 3 bases and J 5 bases, with 13 bases left between them. Per the germline V gene, CDR1 is MNHEY and CDR2 is SMNVEV (reference sequence). The CDR3 consists of 14 residues. CDR3 nucleotide sequence: TGTGCCAGCAGTTTCTTGGGGGAGAGGACTGAAGCTTTCTTT. Protein sequence: CASSFLGERTEAFF.

This clonotype has at least ten counts. The chain combines TRBV4-2 with TRBJ2-7; TRBD1 matches at 8 bases. With 3 bases clipped from V and 1 base from J, the junction kept 11 bases outside the gene matches. The CDR3 has 17 residues. Germline V lookup: CDR1 LGHNA, CDR2 YNFKEQ. The CDR3 loop is CASSQDLTGARSYEQYF. DNA of the CDR3: TGTGCCAGCAGCCAGGATTTGACAGGGGCCCGTTCCTACGAGCAGTACTTC.

This clonotype was counted between two and nine times. The chain combines TRBV12-3 or TRBV12-4 with TRBJ1-5; 8 bases are shared with TRBD1. This CDR3 is built from 16 residues. The trim removed 6 bases at V and 0 bases at J, leaving 7 bases unmatched. The CDR3 DNA is TGTGCCAGCAGCGTCGGACAGGGAAATAGCAATCAGCCCCAGCATTTT. Amino acid sequence: CASSVGQGNSNQPQHF.

This clonotype was counted many times. CDR3 coding DNA: TGTGCCAGCAGCTTTACAGGGATCTCCATAGGGAATGAGCAGTTCTTC. Encoded protein: CASSFTGISIGNEQFF. The V and J genes are TRBV11-2 and TRBJ2-1; a weak D match, TRBD1 (6 bases). The CDR3 is 16 amino acids. Germline CDR1 is SGHAT and CDR2 is FQNNGV. V shed 3 bases and J shed 7 bases, with 19 bases lying between them.

At least ten counts were recorded for this clonotype. The rearrangement links TRBV2 to TRBJ1-1, with D possibly TRBD1 on 5 matching bases. Germline V lookup: CDR1 SNHLY, CDR2 FYNNEI. This CDR3 spans 13 amino acids. Trimming pared 9 bases from V and 3 bases from J, leaving 14 bases between. The CDR3: CASQGVGDTEAFF. The CDR3, as DNA: TGTGCCAGTCAGGGCGTTGGGGACACTGAAGCTTTCTTT.

This clonotype came up a few times. This chain uses TRBV7-6 with TRBJ2-1, with D maybe TRBD2 (6 bases). The CDR3 sequence is 15 residues long. Germline V lookup: CDR1 SGHVS, CDR2 FNYEAQ. The ends were cut back, 5 bases at V and 1 base at J, with 12 bases in the middle. In DNA form, the CDR3 reads TGTGCCAGCAGCGGGAAGGCGGGATCCTACAATGAGCAGTTCTTC. This sequence encodes CASSGKAGSYNEQFF.

This clonotype was picked up many times. The V call is TRBV20-1, the J call TRBJ1-2; 9 bases are a match to TRBD1. This CDR3 has 15 residues. Trimming removed 6 bases from V and 7 bases from J; junction bases left unmatched: 15. Germline V gene sequence: CDR1 DFQATT, CDR2 SNEGSKA (reference sequence). CDR3 nucleotides: TGCAGTGCCCGGACAGGGGACCTCGGCGGGGGTGGCTACACCTTC. This encodes CSARTGDLGGGGYTF.

This clonotype was counted many times. The chain combines TRBV5-1 with TRBJ2-1; D is uncertain. In germline, CDR1 is SGHRS, CDR2 YFSETQ. This CDR3 spans 12 amino acids. Trimming removed 4 bases at V and 7 bases at J, with 9 bases between. The CDR3 coding sequence is TGCGCCAGCAGCGGAGACCGGAATGAGCAGTTCTTC. The encoded protein is CASSGDRNEQFF. Full variable domain (missing parts from reference TRBV5-1 and TRBJ2-1): KAGVTQTPRYLIKTRGQQVTLSCSPISGHRSVSWYQQTPGQGLQFLFEYFSETQRNKGNFPGRFSGRQFSNSRSEMNVSTLELGDSALYLCASSGDRNEQFFGPGTRLTVL.

This clonotype was observed many times. The chain has TRBV5-1 and TRBJ2-2; D ambiguous. Germline CDR1 SGHRS, CDR2 YFSETQ. V gave up 4 bases and J gave up 7 bases, with 11 bases separating them. This CDR3 has 13 residues. CDR3 DNA sequence: TGCGCCAGCAGCATCAGGAAGGACGGGGAGCTGTTTTTT. It translates to CASSIRKDGELFF.

This chain connects TRBV6-6 to TRBJ1-1, with a weak D call TRBD1 (6 bases). Germline V CDR1 and CDR2: MNHNY, SVGAGI (reference sequence). The length of the CDR3 is 13 residues. V lost 5 bases and J 3 bases, leaving 10 bases between the germline ends. The CDR3 loop is CASSRRTDTEAFF. Written as DNA, the CDR3 is TGTGCCAGCAGTCGAAGGACAGACACTGAAGCTTTCTTT.

This clonotype was counted between two and nine times. The V call is TRBV5-5, the J call TRBJ2-5; the match to TRBD1 covers 8 bases. The V gene's germline CDR1 is SGHKS and CDR2 YYEKEE (reference sequence). The ends lost 1 base at V and 4 bases at J; junction bases unmatched: 6. This CDR3 contains 15 residues. The CDR3 protein is CASSLSRQGSETQYF. The CDR3, as DNA: TGTGCCAGCAGCTTGAGTCGACAGGGGTCAGAGACCCAGTACTTC.

This clonotype was found many times. This chain connects TRBV5-1 to TRBJ2-1; a weak D match, TRBD2 (5 bases). Trimming cost V 1 base and J 6 bases, with 5 bases left between them. Germline V lookup: CDR1 SGHRS, CDR2 YFSETQ. The CDR3 covers 12 residues. CDR3 DNA: TGCGCCAGCAGCTTGCTAGCCAATGAGCAGTTCTTC. Translation: CASSLLANEQFF. The whole variable domain, filled in from reference TRBV5-1 and TRBJ2-1, reads KAGVTQTPRYLIKTRGQQVTLSCSPISGHRSVSWYQQTPGQGLQFLFEYFSETQRNKGNFPGRFSGRQFSNSRSEMNVSTLELGDSALYLCASSLLANEQFFGPGTRLTVL.

This clonotype was picked up many times. The chain employs TRBV18 and TRBJ1-1; 7 nucleotides line up with TRBD1. V lost 8 bases, J lost 2 bases, and 8 bases stayed unmatched. From germline, CDR1 is KGHSH and CDR2 LQKENI. This CDR3 contains 14 residues. The CDR3 loop is CASSPGTVNTEAFF. The CDR3 nucleotides are TGTGCCAGCAGTCCCGGGACAGTTAACACTGAAGCTTTCTTT. The full variable domain, rest sourced from reference TRBV18 and TRBJ1-1, is NAGVMQNPRHLVRRRGQEARLRCSPMKGHSHVYWYRQLPEEGLKFMVYLQKENIIDESGMPKERFSAEFPKEGPSILRIQQVVRGDSAAYFCASSPGTVNTEAFFGQGTRLTVV.

The rearrangement uses TRBV4-3 and TRBJ2-1; 10 bases agree with TRBD2. The CDR3 has 14 residues. With 1 base clipped from V and 6 bases from J, the junction kept 0 bases outside the gene matches. The germline V gene encodes CDR1 LGHNA and CDR2 YSLEER. The chain's CDR3 is CASSQGLAGNEQFF. Written as DNA, the CDR3 is TGCGCCAGCAGCCAAGGACTAGCGGGCAATGAGCAGTTCTTC.

The genes are TRBV6-1 and TRBJ2-2, with 9 bases fitting TRBD2. The germline CDR1 and CDR2 sequences are MNHNS and SASEGT. This CDR3 is built from 15 residues. The junction had 5 bases not matched to a gene; V was cut back by 6 bases and J by 3 bases. CDR3 DNA sequence: TGTGCCAGCAGCCGGGGACTAGCACACACCGGGGAGCTGTTTTTT. This encodes CASSRGLAHTGELFF.

The rearrangement links TRBV4-2 to TRBJ2-3; either TRBD1 or TRBD2 may supply D (5 bases each). Trimming left V 0 bases short and J 6 bases short, with 13 bases between. The length of the CDR3 is 15 residues. The V gene's germline CDR1 is LGHNA and CDR2 YNFKEQ. The CDR3 spells CASSQDPGWGDTQYF. The CDR3 nucleotides are TGTGCCAGCAGCCAAGATCCGGGATGGGGCGATACGCAGTATTTT.

This clonotype was counted a few times. V usage is TRBV12-3 or TRBV12-4 and J usage is TRBJ1-2; unclear D gene. Deletions cut 6 bases from V and 0 bases from J, with 8 bases between. The CDR3 is 13 amino acids. In nucleotides, the CDR3 is TGTGCCAGCAGAGGAGCCGCTAACTATGGCTACACCTTC. It yields the protein CASRGAANYGYTF.

This clonotype was counted ten times or more. Germline and junction disagree at one end, which may indicate a read error. The chain employs TRBV7-7 and TRBJ2-5; D gene ambiguous. The germline gives CDR1 SSHAT, CDR2 FNYEAQ (reference sequence). The CDR3 runs 13 residues. The CDR3 loop reads CASSRAVWETQYF. CDR3 nucleotides: TGTGCTAGCAGCCGGGCTGTTTGGGAGACCCAGTACTTC.

The chain links TRBV7-9 to TRBJ1-5; no definite D call. The CDR3 spans 13 residues. V was clipped by 5 bases and J by 3 bases, with 8 bases between them. Germline values: CDR1 SEHNR, CDR2 FQNEAQ (reference sequence). Written as DNA, the CDR3 is TGTGCCAGCAGCCCCCTCTCCAATCAGCCCCAGCATTTT. This codes for CASSPLSNQPQHF.

CDR3 sequence: CASSFLGPNTGELFF. CDR3 nucleotides: TGTGCCAGCAGTTTTTTGGGTCCAAACACCGGGGAGCTGTTTTTT. The chain recombines TRBV28 with TRBJ2-2, with D unclear. The germline gives CDR1 MDHEN, CDR2 SYDVKM. The CDR3 runs to 15 residues. Trimming left V 3 bases short and J 2 bases short, with 10 bases between.

This chain connects TRBV29-1 to TRBJ2-6; no clear D gene. CDR3 length: 19 amino acids. The ends were cut back, 6 bases at V and 1 base at J, with 25 bases in the middle. The germline V gene has CDR1 SQVTM and CDR2 ANQGSEA. DNA of the CDR3: TGCAGCGTCCCTCCTACGACCAACACCTATAAATCTGGGGCCAACGTCCTGACTTTC. Amino acid sequence: CSVPPTTNTYKSGANVLTF.

V is TRBV12-3 or TRBV12-4 and J is TRBJ2-1; perhaps TRBD2 as D (5 bases). The ends were cut back, 3 bases at V and 0 bases at J, with 9 bases in the middle. The CDR3 length is 15 residues. The CDR3: CASSFAAGSYNEQFF. The CDR3 DNA sequence: TGTGCCAGCAGTTTCGCGGCGGGCTCCTACAATGAGCAGTTCTTC.

The chain employs TRBV18 and TRBJ2-1, with unresolved D. CDR3 size: 12 residues. Germline CDR1 is KGHSH and CDR2 is LQKENI. Trimming stripped 3 bases from V and 8 bases from J, with 8 bases between. The chain's CDR3 is CASSPSSHEQFF. The CDR3 DNA sequence: TGTGCCAGCTCACCGAGCAGCCATGAGCAGTTCTTC. Filled out from reference TRBV18 and TRBJ2-1, the complete variable domain reads NAGVMQNPRHLVRRRGQEARLRCSPMKGHSHVYWYRQLPEEGLKFMVYLQKENIIDESGMPKERFSAEFPKEGPSILRIQQVVRGDSAAYFCASSPSSHEQFFGPGTRLTVL.

The rearrangement uses TRBV20-1 and TRBJ2-5; TRBD2 agrees at 8 bases. The germline gives CDR1 DFQATT, CDR2 SNEGSKA (reference sequence). Losses at the gene ends were 0 bases for V and 5 bases for J; bases not matched to a gene: 8. The CDR3 spans 15 residues. CDR3 sequence: CSARDGREGRETQYF. The CDR3 DNA reads TGCAGTGCTAGAGATGGCCGGGAGGGCCGGGAGACCCAGTACTTC.

This clonotype was detected only a few times. This chain connects TRBV5-6 to TRBJ2-2, with 10 bases identical to TRBD1. The CDR3 spans 17 residues. Germline CDR1 and CDR2: SGHDT and YYEEEE. V lost 4 bases, J lost 1 base, and 7 bases stayed unmatched. CDR3 in amino acids: CASSAGTGALNTGELFF. In DNA form, the CDR3 reads TGTGCCAGCAGCGCGGGGACAGGGGCGTTGAACACCGGGGAGCTGTTTTTT.